This is a list of T cell receptor beta chains from one sample in a study of cytomegalovirus exposure and HLA in healthy donors. Sequencing was performed with immunoSEQ multiplex PCR; in TCRdb, only in-frame clones are kept and a portion is missing. This listing includes about 160,000 clones. Sequencing was done on a sample of PBMCs. These receptors all stem from a woman in her sixties in good health and CMV-seronegative. Each CDR3 is given with its conserved first and last residue. The D gene is left open where the match is weak.

V gene: TRBV19
D gene: TRBD1
J gene: TRBJ2-5
CDR3 DNA: TGTGCCAGTAGTATAGGCTACCCCCGGACAGGGGAGGAGACCCAGTACTTC
CDR3 protein: CASSIGYPRTGEETQYF

V gene: TRBV7-9
D gene: TRBD1
J gene: TRBJ1-2
CDR3 DNA: TGTGCCAGCAGCTTCCCCGGGACAGGGAATGGCTACACCTTC
CDR3 protein: CASSFPGTGNGYTF

V gene: TRBV19
D gene: TRBD1
J gene: TRBJ1-5
CDR3 DNA: TGTGCCAGTAGGCAACAGGGGCTAGAGCAGCCCCAGCATTTT
CDR3 protein: CASRQQGLEQPQHF

V gene: TRBV11-3
D gene: TRBD2
J gene: TRBJ2-2
CDR3 DNA: TGTGCCAGCAGCCGGACTAGCGGGAGTGGCGGGGAGCTGTTTTTT
CDR3 protein: CASSRTSGSGGELFF

V gene: TRBV7-9
D gene: -
J gene: TRBJ2-1
CDR3 DNA: TGTGCCAGCAGCAAAGCTGGGCAGAACTACAATGAGCAGTTCTTC
CDR3 protein: CASSKAGQNYNEQFF

V gene: TRBV5-6
D gene: TRBD2
J gene: TRBJ2-1
CDR3 DNA: TGTGCCAGCAGCGTGCTAGCGGGAGGGGAGCAGTTCTTC
CDR3 protein: CASSVLAGGEQFF

V gene: TRBV9
D gene: TRBD2
J gene: TRBJ2-1
CDR3 DNA: TGTGCCAGCAGCGTAGATAGCGGGGCCTACAATGAGCAGTTCTTC
CDR3 protein: CASSVDSGAYNEQFF

V gene: TRBV18
D gene: -
J gene: TRBJ2-2
CDR3 DNA: TGTGCCAGCTCACCCCTTTTGCGCTACACCGGGGAGCTGTTTTTT
CDR3 protein: CASSPLLRYTGELFF

V gene: TRBV6-5
D gene: -
J gene: TRBJ1-2
CDR3 DNA: TGTGCCAGCAGGCTAACAGGGTACTATGGCTACACCTTC
CDR3 protein: CASRLTGYYGYTF

V gene: TRBV4-2
D gene: -
J gene: TRBJ1-4
CDR3 DNA: TGTGCCAGCAGCCAAGAGGGCAGTCTACGGAAACTGTTTTTT
CDR3 protein: CASSQEGSLRKLFF

V gene: TRBV7-9
D gene: -
J gene: TRBJ1-4
CDR3 DNA: TGTGCCAGCAGCTTAGGCCGTACGGCAACTAATGAAAAACTGTTTTTT
CDR3 protein: CASSLGRTATNEKLFF

V gene: TRBV19
D gene: -
J gene: TRBJ2-5
CDR3 DNA: TGTGCCAGTAGAAATCGGCAGGGGCTGGAGACCCAGTACTTC
CDR3 protein: CASRNRQGLETQYF

V gene: TRBV6-1
D gene: -
J gene: TRBJ2-7
CDR3 DNA: TGTGCCAGCAGTGAAATCAGAGGATGGGAGCAGTACTTC
CDR3 protein: CASSEIRGWEQYF

V gene: TRBV21-1
D gene: -
J gene: TRBJ1-1
CDR3 DNA: TGTGCCAGCAGACCCCAGGGGCTGGGCACTGAAGCTTTCTTT
CDR3 protein: CASRPQGLGTEAFF

V gene: TRBV5-6
D gene: -
J gene: TRBJ1-5
CDR3 DNA: TGTGCCAGCAGCTTCCAAAATCAGCCCCAGCATTTT
CDR3 protein: CASSFQNQPQHF

V gene: TRBV6-1
D gene: TRBD1
J gene: TRBJ2-7
CDR3 DNA: TGTGCCAGCAGTGCCAGGGGGATCGCCTACGAGCAGTACTTC
CDR3 protein: CASSARGIAYEQYF

V gene: TRBV11-2
D gene: TRBD2
J gene: TRBJ2-7
CDR3 DNA: TGTGCCAGCAGCCCGATAGCGGGAGAAGGGGACGAGCAGTACTTC
CDR3 protein: CASSPIAGEGDEQYF

V gene: TRBV18
D gene: -
J gene: TRBJ1-3
CDR3 DNA: TGTGCCAGCTCACCACCGCCCAGCTCTGGAAACACCATATATTTT
CDR3 protein: CASSPPPSSGNTIYF

V gene: TRBV15
D gene: -
J gene: TRBJ2-1
CDR3 DNA: TGTGCCACCAGCCCGCCTTCGCCGAGCTCCTACAATGAGCAGTTCTTC
CDR3 protein: CATSPPSPSSYNEQFF

V gene: TRBV9
D gene: -
J gene: TRBJ1-2
CDR3 DNA: TGTGCCAGCAGCGTAATCCAGGGGTCCGGACCCACCTTC
CDR3 protein: CASSVIQGSGPTF

V gene: TRBV18
D gene: -
J gene: TRBJ1-2
CDR3 DNA: TGTGCCAGCTCACTTCAGGGGTCGAGTGGCTACACCTTC
CDR3 protein: CASSLQGSSGYTF

V gene: TRBV4-1
D gene: TRBD2
J gene: TRBJ2-1
CDR3 DNA: TGCGCCAGCAGCCGGGGTCTAGGGGGGACTAGCTCCTACAATGAGCAGTTCTTC
CDR3 protein: CASSRGLGGTSSYNEQFF

V gene: TRBV2
D gene: -
J gene: TRBJ2-5
CDR3 DNA: TGTGCCAGCAGTGAATCGGAGACCCAGTACTTC
CDR3 protein: CASSESETQYF

V gene: TRBV27
D gene: -
J gene: TRBJ2-2
CDR3 DNA: TGTGCCAGCAGTTTACAGCCCAGGATGGGGGAGCTGTTTTTT
CDR3 protein: CASSLQPRMGELFF

V gene: TRBV7-9
D gene: TRBD1
J gene: TRBJ1-2
CDR3 DNA: TGTGCCAGCAGCTTCATTCCGGGACAGGGTGTGGATGGCTACACCTTC
CDR3 protein: CASSFIPGQGVDGYTF

V gene: TRBV19
D gene: -
J gene: TRBJ2-1
CDR3 DNA: TGTGCCAGTAGTATCCAATCCGGGTCCCCACAGCAGTTCTTC
CDR3 protein: CASSIQSGSPQQFF

V gene: TRBV19
D gene: TRBD2
J gene: TRBJ2-7
CDR3 DNA: TGTGCCAGTAGTATAGATCCGAGCGGGGTGGCCTACGAGCAGTACTTC
CDR3 protein: CASSIDPSGVAYEQYF

V gene: TRBV5-5
D gene: -
J gene: TRBJ2-1
CDR3 DNA: TGTGCCAGCAGCTTGGAACTGGCAGGGGACAATGAGCAGTTCTTC
CDR3 protein: CASSLELAGDNEQFF

V gene: TRBV5-6
D gene: -
J gene: TRBJ1-5
CDR3 DNA: TGTGCCAGCAGCTGGGGCACAGGAGGCAATCAGCCCCAGCATTTT
CDR3 protein: CASSWGTGGNQPQHF

V gene: TRBV29-1
D gene: TRBD1
J gene: TRBJ1-2
CDR3 DNA: TGCAGCGTTGAATGGTTTCAGGGGGGTGGCTACACCTTC
CDR3 protein: CSVEWFQGGGYTF

V gene: TRBV7-3
D gene: -
J gene: TRBJ2-3
CDR3 DNA: TGTGCCAGCAGCTTAGAGGTGGAAAGCACAGATACGCAGTATTTT
CDR3 protein: CASSLEVESTDTQYF

V gene: TRBV7-3
D gene: -
J gene: TRBJ2-2
CDR3 DNA: TGTGCCAGCAGCTTATCTTCTAGCAGCACCGGGGAGCTGTTTTTT
CDR3 protein: CASSLSSSSTGELFF

V gene: TRBV2
D gene: -
J gene: TRBJ1-5
CDR3 DNA: TGTGCCAGCAGTAGTATGGGACTCGGACAGCCCCAGCATTTT
CDR3 protein: CASSSMGLGQPQHF

V gene: TRBV7-9
D gene: -
J gene: TRBJ2-2
CDR3 DNA: TGTGCCAGCAGCCCAGACGTGGGGGCAGCCGGGGAGCTGTTTTTT
CDR3 protein: CASSPDVGAAGELFF

V gene: TRBV7-6
D gene: -
J gene: TRBJ2-3
CDR3 DNA: TGTGCCAGCAGCTCAGGACTGAGAACAGATACGCAGTATTTT
CDR3 protein: CASSSGLRTDTQYF

V gene: TRBV7-2
D gene: -
J gene: TRBJ1-1
CDR3 DNA: TGTGCCAGCAGCTTAGTAGAACGGACTGAAGCTTTCTTT
CDR3 protein: CASSLVERTEAFF

V gene: TRBV27
D gene: -
J gene: TRBJ1-3
CDR3 DNA: TGTGCCAGCAGCCCTAGCGGGATATTCGGTGGAAACACCATATATTTT
CDR3 protein: CASSPSGIFGGNTIYF

V gene: TRBV6-4
D gene: TRBD1
J gene: TRBJ1-3
CDR3 DNA: TGTGCCAGCAGTGGACAGGGCCACTCTGGAAACACCATATATTTT
CDR3 protein: CASSGQGHSGNTIYF

V gene: TRBV7-2
D gene: -
J gene: TRBJ1-1
CDR3 DNA: TGTGCCAGCAGCTTACGGCAGGGGCCGAACACTGAAGCTTTCTTT
CDR3 protein: CASSLRQGPNTEAFF

V gene: TRBV5-4
D gene: -
J gene: TRBJ1-1
CDR3 DNA: TGTGCCAGCGGGCAGGGGAATATGAACACTGAAGCTTTCTTT
CDR3 protein: CASGQGNMNTEAFF

V gene: TRBV4-1
D gene: -
J gene: TRBJ1-1
CDR3 DNA: TGCGCCAGCAGCCAAGATATCTCGGGTCTGAACACTGAAGCTTTCTTT
CDR3 protein: CASSQDISGLNTEAFF

V gene: TRBV9
D gene: -
J gene: TRBJ1-6
CDR3 DNA: TGTGCCAGCAGCACCCCGCGGGGGGAGAATTCACCCCTCCACTTT
CDR3 protein: CASSTPRGENSPLHF

V gene: TRBV6-1
D gene: TRBD1
J gene: TRBJ1-5
CDR3 DNA: TGTGCCAGCATAGGACAGGGTGGTGAGCCCCAGCATTTT
CDR3 protein: CASIGQGGEPQHF

V gene: TRBV7-9
D gene: -
J gene: TRBJ2-5
CDR3 DNA: TGTGCCAGCAGCAGCGAGGGATACTCTGGGACCCAGTACTTC
CDR3 protein: CASSSEGYSGTQYF

V gene: TRBV6-6
D gene: -
J gene: TRBJ1-1
CDR3 DNA: TGTGCCAGCAGTTACTCGAAGGGGAGGAGGACTGAAGCTTTCTTT
CDR3 protein: CASSYSKGRRTEAFF

V gene: TRBV9
D gene: TRBD1
J gene: TRBJ1-1
CDR3 DNA: TGTGCCAGCACCCCAGGGGGCGGTTTGAACACTGAAGCTTTCTTT
CDR3 protein: CASTPGGGLNTEAFF

V gene: TRBV11-2
D gene: -
J gene: TRBJ2-7
CDR3 DNA: TGTGCCAGCAGCTTAGTTGCCAGGACCTACGAGCAGTACTTC
CDR3 protein: CASSLVARTYEQYF

V gene: TRBV18
D gene: -
J gene: TRBJ2-7
CDR3 DNA: TGTGCCAGCTCACGGGCCGCGGGCGGTTTCTACGAGCAGTACTTC
CDR3 protein: CASSRAAGGFYEQYF

V gene: TRBV30
D gene: TRBD2
J gene: TRBJ2-1
CDR3 DNA: TGTGCCTGGAGTGTCCTAGCGGACAACAATGAGCAGTTCTTC
CDR3 protein: CAWSVLADNNEQFF

V gene: TRBV6-6
D gene: TRBD1
J gene: TRBJ1-1
CDR3 DNA: TGTGCCAGCGCCGGGACAGCCATGAACACTGAAGCTTTCTTT
CDR3 protein: CASAGTAMNTEAFF

V gene: TRBV2
D gene: -
J gene: TRBJ1-1
CDR3 DNA: TGTGCCAGCAGTGAAGTTGGGGGGAGCACTGAAGCTTTCTTT
CDR3 protein: CASSEVGGSTEAFF

V gene: TRBV4-1
D gene: -
J gene: TRBJ2-3
CDR3 DNA: TGCGCCAGCAGCCAAGAGAGTCTAATTGTAAGCACAGATACGCAGTATTTT
CDR3 protein: CASSQESLIVSTDTQYF

V gene: TRBV11-3
D gene: -
J gene: TRBJ2-7
CDR3 DNA: TGTGCCAGCAGCTTAGGCCGGCGGGGGCCCGCTGACGAGCAGTACTTC
CDR3 protein: CASSLGRRGPADEQYF

V gene: TRBV27
D gene: -
J gene: TRBJ2-3
CDR3 DNA: TGTGCCAGCAGTTTACAATGGGGAGCAGATACGCAGTATTTT
CDR3 protein: CASSLQWGADTQYF

V gene: TRBV19
D gene: TRBD1
J gene: TRBJ2-1
CDR3 DNA: TGTGCCAGTAGTAACCCCAACTGGGACAGGGGTAGGGATGAGCAGTTCTTC
CDR3 protein: CASSNPNWDRGRDEQFF